This T cell receptor (beta chain) comes out of a study of blood T cell repertoires in COVID-19 (dated by TCRdb to about 2020). About the investigation overall: The collaborator samples originated in the United States, Italy and Spain and spanned the acute and convalescent phases of COVID-19. The material from the prospective study consisted of cDNA or gDNA derived from T cells, B-cell-depleted T cells, or PBMCs. A de-identified subject ID, COVID-19 status, age in years and sex were almost always included in the sample metadata. The samples were drawn from the first 160 participants of the ongoing ImmuneRACE study and from 1,254 subjects provided by 6 global collaborators. A freely available public database, intended as a resource for researchers studying the immune response to SARS-CoV-2, is where the repertoires were released. Where HLA class I and class II types were available, the types were taken from metadata supplied by the sample provider, not from assay-based typing. The dataset comprised deeply sampled blood TCRbeta repertoires from subjects exposed to, actively infected with, or recovered from COVID-19. What the authors observed across the whole study: The quantity of clinical and demographic metadata differed by source and by participant and was supplied without curation.

This clone has more than one count but fewer than ten. Its recognized antigen is unknown. Base qualities were left out, and no much larger clone turns up one base away. CDR1 and CDR2 are read off the germline V gene (reference sequence) as WNHNN and SYGVQD. After removal of 7 bases from V and 11 bases from J, the junction retains 6 bases not matched to a gene. The CDR3, from cysteine to phenylalanine, totals 12 residues. The CDR3 DNA has 36 bases and is translated from base 1. The immunoSEQ Assay, a bias-controlled multiplex PCR, was used to amplify TCRbeta CDR3 regions from genomic DNA. On the study's bioinformatics: The number of nucleated cells in each sample was estimated from the amplification of reference gene primers within the assay. Sequence reads were collapsed and filtered to measure the absolute abundance of every unique TCRbeta CDR3 rearrangement. For each sample, productive Simpson clonality was calculated as the square root of Simpson's diversity index across productive rearrangements. TCRdb took this table from immuneACCESS and kept in-frame rearrangements with V and J called. Such tables lack part of the clones; where checked against another copy, unresolved V genes explain under half of the gap, and the rest is unexplained. V, J and clone size reflect that table, while D and trimming were determined from the DNA. Within this sample are roughly 430,000 clones, with 70% to 90% of them counted one time only. The ten most abundant clones make up 1.2% to 1.5% of the sample.

Participants in the prospective study were aged roughly 18 to 100 years, lived in 24 United States geographic areas, and enrolled through a virtual design. Cohort assignment in the prospective study relied on participant-reported clinical history from a screening survey and a study questionnaire. A participant counted as exposed if, within 2 weeks of entering the study, that participant had been in contact with someone who had a PCR-confirmed or clinician-diagnosed COVID-19 case. Mobile phlebotomists in the prospective study collected whole blood, serum and a nasopharyngeal or oropharyngeal swab from every participant. Participants in the prospective study had the option to provide additional blood draws and questionnaires over a roughly 2-month period. Before DNA extraction, prospective study blood samples were shipped either frozen or at room temperature.

Recombination joined TRBV10-1 with TRBJ2-1, with 9 middle bases fitting TRBD2. The sequenced material came from PBMCs or T cells enriched from blood (not recorded which). This TCR derives from a woman under 30 who had been exposed to COVID-19. The CDR3 has the sequence CASTSLAGQQFF. The sequence in DNA is TGCGCCAGCACATCTCTAGCGGGACAGCAGTTCTTC.